This entry describes one TCR beta chain. This specimen comes from a study of blood T cell repertoires in COVID-19. Trimming cost V 0 bases and J 3 bases; bases outside gene matches: 3. This CDR3 comprises 14 residues. Germline CDR1 and CDR2: SGHRS and YFSETQ. Clones were read by immunoSEQ multiplex PCR, and TCRdb kept only the in-frame ones, dropping some. The sample carries over 250,000 clones, about 81% recorded once. Sequenced input: peripheral blood. The TCR comes from a human donor with COVID-19, enrolled during active disease. The donor label of this sample is uncertain. V usage is TRBV5-1 and J usage is TRBJ2-7; 7 bases are a match to TRBD2. CDR3 nucleotides: TGCGCCAGCAGCTTGGTGCGGGACTACTACGAGCAGTACTTC. The encoded protein is CASSLVRDYYEQYF.